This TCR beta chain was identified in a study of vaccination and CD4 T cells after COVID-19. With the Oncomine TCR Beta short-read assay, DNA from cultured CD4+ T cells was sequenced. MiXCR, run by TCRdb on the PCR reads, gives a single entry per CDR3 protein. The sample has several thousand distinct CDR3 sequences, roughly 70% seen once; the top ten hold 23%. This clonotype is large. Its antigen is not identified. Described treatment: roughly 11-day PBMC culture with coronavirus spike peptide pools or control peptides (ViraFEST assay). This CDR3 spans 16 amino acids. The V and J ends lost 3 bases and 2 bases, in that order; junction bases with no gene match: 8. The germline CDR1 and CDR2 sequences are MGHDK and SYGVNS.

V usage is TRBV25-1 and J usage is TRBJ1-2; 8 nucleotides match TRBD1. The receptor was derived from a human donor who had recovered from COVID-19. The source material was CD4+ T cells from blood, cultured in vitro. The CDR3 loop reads CASSDSRTGINYGYTF. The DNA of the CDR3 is TGTGCCAGCAGTGATTCGCGGACAGGGATAAACTATGGCTACACCTTC.